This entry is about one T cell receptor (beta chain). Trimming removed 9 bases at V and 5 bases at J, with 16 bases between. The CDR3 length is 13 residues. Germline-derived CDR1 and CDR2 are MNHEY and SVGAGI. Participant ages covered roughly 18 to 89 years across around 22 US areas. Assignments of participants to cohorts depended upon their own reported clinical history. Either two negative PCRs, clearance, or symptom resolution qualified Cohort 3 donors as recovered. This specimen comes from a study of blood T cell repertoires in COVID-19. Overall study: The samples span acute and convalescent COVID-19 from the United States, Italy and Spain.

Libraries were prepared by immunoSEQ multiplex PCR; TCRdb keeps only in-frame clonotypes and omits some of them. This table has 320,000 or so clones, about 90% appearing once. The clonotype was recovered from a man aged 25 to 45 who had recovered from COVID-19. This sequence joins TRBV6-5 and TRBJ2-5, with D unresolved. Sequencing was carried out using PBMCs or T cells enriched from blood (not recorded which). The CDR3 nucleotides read TGTGCCAGTATTCAGGCTCTCTGGGAGACCCAGTACTTC. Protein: CASIQALWETQYF.